The clone carrying this T cell receptor (beta chain) was observed once. What it binds is not known. There are 14 residues in the CDR3. The V gene's germline CDR1 is LGHDT and CDR2 YNNKEL (reference sequence). Trimming removed 4 bases from V and 2 bases from J; junction bases left unmatched: 3. Unique molecular identifiers had been added to the TCR beta cDNA libraries. Out of roughly 1 to 11 million T cells, 470,000 or so cDNA molecules were generated. In TCRdb, the PCR reads were re-called with MiXCR into one record per CDR3 protein. In the table there are roughly 670,000 distinct CDR3 sequences, more than 50% of which are singletons. The entry originates in a study of post-analysis software for immune sequencing data. As for the study in general: There were relapsing-remitting, secondary progressive and progressive-relapsing multiple sclerosis among the disease courses included.

General study findings and limits: Normalized Chao1 diversity was significantly lower in multiple sclerosis patients than in controls. F measure clustering grouped samples strongly by preparation batch. TRBV5-6, TRBV5-1 and TRBV20-1 were among four to six TRBV segments more frequent in patients than controls.

This rearrangement joins TRBV3-1 to TRBJ1-2; 8 bases match TRBD1. The TCR comes from a girl aged 2-15 years with multiple sclerosis. The sample consisted of blood. The DNA for the CDR3 is TGTGCCAGCAGCCTTCGACAGGGGAACTATGGCTACACCTTC. Amino acid sequence: CASSLRQGNYGYTF. Using reference TRBV3-1 and TRBJ1-2 for the parts outside the CDR3, the full variable domain is DTAVSQTPKYLVTQMGNDKSIKCEQNLGHDTMYWYKQDSKKFLKIMFSYNNKELIINETVPNRFSPKSPDKAHLNLHINSLELGDSAVYFCASSLRQGNYGYTFGSGTRLTVV.